Below, 12 T cell receptor beta chains from the same sample are listed, as sequenced in a study of coeliac disease. TCRdb's table, derived via immunoSEQ multiplex PCR, lists solely in-frame clones and lacks some. The data contain some 4,700 clones, 60% to 80% of them seen just once; the ten biggest clones take up about 10%. Sequenced: lamina propria lymphocytes from the gut. Receptor source: a woman between 65 and 79 years old with celiac disease.

The chain has TRBV6-6 and TRBJ2-3; 7 bases agree with TRBD2. The V gene's germline CDR1 is MNHNY and CDR2 SVGAGI (reference sequence). This CDR3 has 16 residues. V shed 6 bases and J 2 bases; nucleotides not matched to a gene: 11. The CDR3 nucleotides read TGTGCCAGCAGCCACCCCTCCAGCGGGGACACAGATACGCAGTATTTT. This translates into CASSHPSSGDTDTQYF.

The genes are TRBV5-6 and TRBJ2-1; 10 bases are a match to TRBD1. V was pared by 5 bases and J by 10 bases, with 6 bases of the junction left unmatched. Germline loops: CDR1 SGHDT, CDR2 YYEEEE. The CDR3 is 13 amino acids. CDR3 DNA sequence: TGTGCCAGCAGGAGGGACAGGGGCCAGGAGCAGTTCTTC. Translation: CASRRDRGQEQFF.

Of note for this clone: A read error may produce the germline difference seen at one junction end. This sequence joins TRBV7-3 and TRBJ2-1, with 12 positions matching TRBD2. Germline V gene sequence: CDR1 SGHTA, CDR2 FQGTGA. The CDR3 is 15 amino acids. In DNA form, the CDR3 reads TGTGCCAGCAGCGTAACTAGCGGGGGGCACAATGAGCAGTTCTTC. Its protein is CASSVTSGGHNEQFF.

This clone was observed once. The chain uses TRBV5-4 and TRBJ2-3, with 10 bases that match TRBD1. In germline, CDR1 is SGHNT, CDR2 YYREEE (reference sequence). The CDR3 totals 15 residues. V lost 5 bases, J lost 3 bases, and 6 bases stayed unmatched. The CDR3 nucleotides read TGTGCCAGCAGTCCTCGACAGGGGGCTACAGATACGCAGTATTTT. Translation gives CASSPRQGATDTQYF. The variable domain in full, with the rest retrieved from reference TRBV5-4 and TRBJ2-3, is ETGVTQSPTHLIKTRGQQVTLRCSSQSGHNTVSWYQQALGQGPQFIFQYYREEENGRGNFPPRFSGLQFPNYSSELNVNALELDDSALYLCASSPRQGATDTQYFGPGTRLTVL.

This clone was detected only a few times. The V and J genes are TRBV19 and TRBJ1-5; 8 bases align to TRBD1. CDR1 is LNHDA and CDR2 is SQIVND in the germline V gene (reference sequence). This CDR3 is 13 amino acids long. V was pared by 8 bases and J by 2 bases, with 2 bases of the junction left unmatched. CDR3 loop: CASRGQGNQPQHF. CDR3 bases: TGTGCCAGTCGGGGACAGGGCAATCAGCCCCAGCATTTT.

This chain joins TRBV9 and TRBJ1-6; tentatively, D is TRBD1 (5 bases). Trimming cost V 4 bases and J 13 bases, with 15 bases left between them. CDR1 SGDLS and CDR2 YYNGEE come from the germline V gene. The CDR3 has 13 residues. Here the CDR3 reads CASSLRLEGPLHF. Written as DNA, the CDR3 is TGTGCCAGCAGCTTGAGACTGGAGGGGCCCCTCCACTTT.

The chain couples TRBV5-1 to TRBJ1-6; tentatively, D is TRBD1 (5 bases). V was trimmed by 4 bases and J by 2 bases, leaving 13 bases between them. Per the germline V gene, CDR1 is SGHRS and CDR2 is YFSETQ. The CDR3 has 16 residues. CDR3 loop: CASSAQGSTYNSPLHF. CDR3 nucleotides: TGCGCCAGCAGCGCCCAGGGAAGCACCTATAATTCACCCCTCCACTTT.

This clone is a singleton in its sample. The CDR3 here is CASSTGGTDTQYF. The CDR3, as DNA: TGTGCCAGCAGCACCGGGGGTACAGATACGCAGTATTTT. This rearrangement joins TRBV9 to TRBJ2-3; TRBD2 is a possible D gene (6 bases). The CDR3 sequence is 13 residues long. Looked up from germline, CDR1 is SGDLS and CDR2 is YYNGEE. Trimming pared 4 bases from V and 3 bases from J, leaving 9 bases between.

The chain is built from TRBV27 and TRBJ1-5, with TRBD1 as a possible D gene (6 bases). CDR3 length equals 15 residues. Trimming pared 0 bases from V and 3 bases from J, leaving 9 bases between. The V gene's germline CDR1 is MNHEY and CDR2 SMNVEV (reference sequence). This CDR3 is CASSLSTGYNQPQHF. CDR3 sequence (DNA): TGTGCCAGCAGTTTATCTACAGGGTACAATCAGCCCCAGCATTTT.

This clone was found a few times. This chain joins TRBV2 and TRBJ2-3, with D tentatively TRBD1 (5 bases). Germline V lookup: CDR1 SNHLY, CDR2 FYNNEI. CDR3 length: 15 amino acids. Between the trimmed V and J ends, which lost 1 base and 2 bases, there was a span of 10 bases. The CDR3 spells CASSEVGVLTDTQYF. Written as DNA, the CDR3 is TGTGCCAGCAGTGAAGTAGGGGTCCTCACAGATACGCAGTATTTT.

The chain recombines TRBV4-3 with TRBJ1-2, with TRBD1 matching 10 bases. Losses at the gene ends were 0 bases for V and 2 bases for J; bases not matched to a gene: 6. Germline CDR1 reads LGHNA; CDR2 reads YSLEER. The CDR3 is made up of 17 amino acids. The CDR3 reads CASSQDRATGGNYGYTF. The CDR3 DNA reads TGCGCCAGCAGCCAAGATCGGGCGACAGGGGGCAACTATGGCTACACCTTC.

This chain uses TRBV29-1 with TRBJ2-3; 7 bases match TRBD2. CDR3 length: 15 residues. V lost 2 bases, J lost 1 base, and 6 bases stayed unmatched. The V gene's germline CDR1 is SQVTM and CDR2 ANQGSEA. The CDR3 region is CSVENPGRGTDTQYF. As DNA, the CDR3 is TGCAGCGTTGAAAATCCGGGGAGGGGCACAGATACGCAGTATTTT.